These 18 T cell receptor beta chains came from one sample sequenced in a study of T cells in Graves' hyperthyroidism and ophthalmopathy. Amplification of TCR beta CDR3 regions used RNA as the template. HTBI primers were used for first-round RT-PCR of the TCR CDR3. Each CDR3 protein is one row after TCRdb ran MiXCR on the multiplex PCR reads. This table has over 250,000 distinct CDR3 sequences, roughly 22% appearing once. The sample was blood. The origin of the receptors is a man in his thirties or forties with Graves' ophthalmopathy.

This clonotype showed up many times. V is TRBV6-1 and J is TRBJ1-1, with D unresolved. Germline V gene lookup returns CDR1 MNHNS and CDR2 SASEGT. This CDR3 is 16 amino acids long. Trimming stripped 4 bases from V and 1 base from J, with 16 bases between. In DNA, the CDR3 is TGTGCCAGCAGTGCCAGACCCGCGCGGAAGAACACTGAAGCTTTCTTT. Translating gives CASSARPARKNTEAFF.

This clonotype was seen more than once but under ten times. The gene calls are TRBV29-1 and TRBJ1-2; no definite D call. The CDR3 sequence is 12 residues long. Germline V gives CDR1 SQVTM, CDR2 ANQGSEA. Trimming cost V 4 bases and J 3 bases, with 9 bases left between them. CDR3 sequence: CSVALRDYGYTF. In DNA form, the CDR3 reads TGCAGCGTTGCATTGAGGGACTATGGCTACACCTTC.

As for this clonotype: It may be a read error: a sequence one base away is much more abundant. The V and J genes are TRBV12-3 or TRBV12-4 and TRBJ2-7, with D unclear. The CDR3 extends over 13 amino acids. V lost 1 base, J lost 5 bases, and 9 bases lay in between. CDR3 loop: CASSLGRLNEQYF. The CDR3, as DNA: TGTGCCAGCAGTTTAGGCAGGCTCAACGAGCAGTACTTC.

This clonotype was seen more than once but under ten times. The rearrangement links TRBV2 to TRBJ2-5; D may be TRBD2 (5 bases). CDR3 length: 11 amino acids. Looked up from germline, CDR1 is SNHLY and CDR2 is FYNNEI. V lost 7 bases and J lost 7, with 10 bases in between. The CDR3 region is CASTGEGTQYF. The CDR3 DNA is TGTGCCAGCACCGGCGAGGGGACCCAGTACTTC.

Regarding this clonotype: Germline and junction disagree at one end, which may indicate a read error. The V gene is TRBV10-3, the J gene TRBJ2-7; D remains ambiguous. The CDR3 runs 15 residues. The germline V gene has CDR1 ENHRY and CDR2 SYGVKD. CDR3 sequence: CASSYSGVGKYEQYF. The DNA for the CDR3 is TGTGCCAGCAGTTACTCTGGGGTTGGCAAGTACGAGCAGTACTTC.

This clonotype was picked up many times. The chain uses TRBV5-1 and TRBJ2-1; D not certain. V was pared by 4 bases and J by 4 bases, with 12 bases between. CDR1 is SGHRS and CDR2 is YFSETQ in the germline V gene. The CDR3 runs 14 residues. CDR3 amino acids: CASSPPSAYNEQFF. The CDR3 DNA follows: TGCGCCAGCAGCCCCCCAAGCGCATACAATGAGCAGTTCTTC.

This clonotype was seen a few times. The rearrangement joins TRBV28 to TRBJ2-1, with a tentative D call TRBD2 (6 bases). This CDR3 is 16 amino acids long. Trimming took 10 bases from V and 8 from J, leaving 27 bases between them. Germline CDR1 MDHEN, CDR2 SYDVKM. The CDR3 loop reads CATSGRGSGTPDEQFF. The CDR3 nucleotides read TGTGCCACTTCAGGCCGGGGTTCCGGGACTCCAGATGAGCAGTTCTTC.

V is TRBV12-3 or TRBV12-4 and J is TRBJ1-2; D possibly corresponds to TRBD1 (6 bases). The CDR3 length is 15 residues. The germline V and J ends were trimmed by 5 bases and 2 bases, with 15 bases remaining between them. The CDR3 sequence: CASSPRGSLNYGYTF. DNA for the CDR3: TGTGCCAGCAGTCCCAGGGGCAGTCTAAACTATGGCTACACCTTC.

A few counts support this clonotype. At one end, the junction sequence differs from germline, possibly due to a read error. This chain joins TRBV5-1 and TRBJ2-7; D possibly corresponds to TRBD1 (6 bases). The CDR3 runs 15 residues. In germline, CDR1 is SGHRS, CDR2 YFSETQ. CDR3 region: CTSTLSRDTSYEQYF. The CDR3 DNA follows: TGCACCAGCACCTTAAGTCGGGACACATCCTACGAGCAGTACTTC.

J is TRBJ2-1 and V is TRBV20-1; a weak D match, TRBD2 (5 bases). Trimming removed 2 bases from V and 1 base from J, with 9 bases in between. The CDR3 has 14 amino acids. The germline V gene encodes CDR1 DFQATT and CDR2 SNEGSKA (reference sequence). CDR3 loop: CSARTTGSYNEQFF. The CDR3 nucleotides are TGCAGTGCTAGAACAACGGGGTCCTACAATGAGCAGTTCTTC.

In its sample, this clonotype was seen many times. This rearrangement joins TRBV28 to TRBJ2-7; no firm D call. Trimming took off 5 bases at V and 3 bases at J, with 8 bases between the two ends. Germline assignment: CDR1 MDHEN and CDR2 SYDVKM. This CDR3 contains 12 residues. CDR3 nucleotides: TGTGCCAGCAGTCGCGACGGCTACGAGCAGTACTTC. Residues: CASSRDGYEQYF.

This clonotype was recorded a few times. The CDR3 coding sequence is TGCAGCGCCAGGGGGTCCGGGGAGCTGTTTTTT. Amino acids: CSARGSGELFF. This chain uses TRBV29-1 with TRBJ2-2; TRBD1 agrees at 7 bases. Germline trimming cut 7 bases from V and 6 bases from J; bases unmatched to any gene: 2. The germline V gene encodes CDR1 SQVTM and CDR2 ANQGSEA. The CDR3 runs to 11 residues.

Ten or more counts support this clonotype. V and J are TRBV5-1 and TRBJ2-1; 9 positions agree with TRBD1. CDR1 is SGHRS, CDR2 YFSETQ, per germline. V lost 0 bases to trimming and J lost 4 bases; unmatched junction nucleotides: 5. The CDR3 totals 16 residues. The CDR3 DNA is TGCGCCAGCAGCTTGGCAGGGACAGGGAGTTACAATGAGCAGTTCTTC. It codes for CASSLAGTGSYNEQFF.

This clonotype was seen a few times. The chain has TRBV12-3 or TRBV12-4 and TRBJ2-5; D may be TRBD1 or TRBD2 (5 bases each). The CDR3 spans 13 residues. Deletions cut 8 bases from V and 5 bases from J, with 15 bases between. The DNA for the CDR3 is TGTGCCAGCTGTAGGGGAGCGTATGAGACCCAGTACTTC. Translating gives CASCRGAYETQYF.

This chain joins TRBV11-2 and TRBJ1-6; D is ambiguous. This CDR3 has 12 residues. Germline CDR1 reads SGHAT; CDR2 reads FQNNGV. The V end lost 7 bases, the J end lost 7 bases, and 8 bases lay between the germline ends. The DNA of the CDR3 is TGTGCCAGCAACCGGGTCAATTCACCCCTCCACTTT. Protein product: CASNRVNSPLHF. The complete variable domain, with remaining parts taken from reference TRBV11-2 and TRBJ1-6, reads EAGVAQSPRYKIIEKRQSVAFWCNPISGHATLYWYQQILGQGPKLLIQFQNNGVVDDSQLPKDRFSAERLKGVDSTLKIQPAKLEDSAVYLCASNRVNSPLHFGNGTRLTVT.

The rearrangement links TRBV3-1 to TRBJ2-3; 14 bases map to TRBD2. Trimming cost V 2 bases and J 4 bases; bases outside gene matches: 5. The V gene's germline CDR1 is LGHDT and CDR2 YNNKEL (reference sequence). The CDR3 sequence is 17 residues long. The CDR3 sequence is CASSQPGLAGVADTQYF. CDR3 nucleotides: TGTGCCAGCAGCCAACCGGGACTAGCGGGAGTTGCAGATACGCAGTATTTT.

This clonotype was recorded only once. V and J are TRBV4-2 and TRBJ2-2, with D possibly matching TRBD2 (6 bases). The V and J ends lost 0 bases and 4 bases respectively, with 18 bases between them. This CDR3 has 18 amino acids. Germline V gene data show CDR1 as LGHNA and CDR2 as YNFKEQ. The CDR3 spells CASSQELGAGRGTGELFF. The CDR3 nucleotides are TGTGCCAGCAGCCAAGAGCTCGGGGCGGGAAGGGGCACCGGGGAGCTGTTTTTT.

Only one count was recorded for this clonotype. One end of the junction varies from germline; a read error may be responsible. The chain uses TRBV5-1 and TRBJ2-5; no definite D call. The V gene's germline CDR1 is SGHRS and CDR2 YFSETQ. The CDR3 runs 12 residues. DNA for the CDR3: TGCGCCAGCAGCTTGTCCCAAGAGACCAAGTACTTC. It is translated as CASSLSQETKYF.